This T cell receptor beta chain was identified in a study of blood T cell repertoires in COVID-19. The length of the CDR3 is 14 residues. With 3 bases removed from V and 7 bases from J, the gap between germline ends came to 11 bases. From germline, CDR1 is SGDLS and CDR2 YYNGEE. The repertoire was sequenced with immunoSEQ multiplex PCR; TCRdb's copy has only in-frame clones and lacks some. The profile shows 310,000 or so clones, around nine tenths of them singletons. This chain joins TRBV9 and TRBJ1-6; D is perhaps TRBD1 (6 bases). The sequenced material came from peripheral blood. The clonotype comes from a woman in her thirties with COVID-19, enrolled during active disease. The CDR3 loop reads CASSATGPNSPLHF. CDR3 coding DNA: TGTGCCAGCAGCGCGACAGGCCCCAATTCACCCCTCCACTTT. Full variable domain (outside the CDR3, taken from reference TRBV9 and TRBJ1-6): DSGVTQTPKHLITATGQRVTLRCSPRSGDLSVYWYQQSLDQGLQFLIQYYNGEERAKGNILERFSAQQFPDLHSELNLSSLELGDSALYFCASSATGPNSPLHFGNGTRLTVT.